This note documents a single T cell receptor beta chain sequence. This clonotype was observed a few times. Its antigen target is currently unknown. No much larger clone is present one base from it, and per-base qualities are unavailable. The data stem from a study of blood T cells in healthy people across ages (dated by TCRdb to between 2014 and 2017). General notes on the study: In model experiments, roughly one uniquely barcoded TCR beta cDNA molecule per two T cells was captured by template switching. Age-related changes in TCR beta repertoire diversity were measured in the study by deep sequencing normalized with unique cDNA molecular identifiers. The donors were split into four age groups: young (average around 15 years), middle-aged (about 40), aged (roughly 65) and long-lived (roughly 80). The study analyzed two additional independent replicas of 1 million unique cDNA reads from the same blood draw for two donors, one aged 18 to 29 and one aged 80 or older.

What the research found in general, with its limitations: Since profiling was done on bulk unsorted PBMCs, naive and antigen-experienced compartments could not be conclusively compared. The long-lived group showed more naive CD4+ T cells, fewer expanded clones and increased TCR diversity than the aged group, suggesting age selection. Because donor CMV infection status was unknown, age-related changes in expanded clonotypes were potentially confounded. Total diversity estimates from one million sequenced T cells were considered lower bounds and underestimates. As age increased, observed TCR beta diversity per million T cells dropped in a roughly linear way, and a significant reduction was already evident by age 40. Observed TCR beta diversity correlated strongly with the percentage of naive T cells measured by flow cytometry.

The roughly 39 donors, aged about 6 to 95 years, were systemically healthy Caucasian individuals from Russia. Each donor gave 8.5 to 10 milliliters of peripheral blood, collected into EDTA-treated Vacutainer tubes. Ficoll-Paque density-gradient centrifugation was used to isolate PBMCs, with at least 7 million obtained per sample. Total RNA was extracted from PBMCs with Trizol reagent, with at least 6 micrograms obtained per sample. Naive CD45RAhigh/CD27high T cell percentages were measured by flow cytometry on a PBMC aliquot from every donor. The receptor library was made with 5' RACE. TCRdb records Illumina HiSeq 2500 as the sequencer. A second roughly 6 to 12 cycle PCR used a sample-barcoded 5' primer and a J-beta primer mix. A unique molecular identifier was introduced onto each TCR beta cDNA molecule by a template-switch 5' adaptor carrying 12 random nucleotides. Each sample yielded at least 2.5 million CDR3-containing paired-end reads. The Mint cDNA synthesis kit, primed by a TRBC-specific oligonucleotide, was used to synthesize first-strand cDNA from all RNA. Following uracil-DNA glycosylase treatment, all cDNA underwent a first 18-cycle PCR with the universal primers M1SS and BC2_uni_R. On the authors' methods: Normalization of each sample was performed by random selection of 1 million high-quality reads, each carrying a distinct molecular identifier. Instead of being binned into consensus sequences, reads with shared molecular identifiers were discarded. MiTCR, set to a Q25 quality threshold and the strictest error-elimination algorithm, was used for CDR3 identification, clonotype clustering and error correction. A nonparametric unseen species model with Euler transformation was used to estimate a lower bound on total TCR beta diversity. TCRdb reprocessed the public reads (quality trimming at Q25 with fastp, clone calling with MiXCR) and kept in-frame beta chains. Under each unique CDR3 protein, matching rows form one entry showing the most common genes and DNA. The V and J calls follow TCRdb's processing rather than the paper's. Recorded for this sample are 1 million or so distinct CDR3 sequences; about 23% of them occurred a single time. The ten largest account for around 0.75% of the sample.

These data also formed part of another study, on T cells of mothers and their children. As noted in the second study: The donors were nine systemically healthy Caucasian individuals, made up of three mothers and their six children. cDNA synthesis used all of the extracted RNA, with 1.5 ug of RNA in each 15 ul reaction. In the second PCR, the M1S primer introduced both the sample barcodes and 2-4 random nucleotides. More than 8 million TCR beta CDR3 reads were obtained from each mother, and roughly 3 million reads were obtained from each child. TCR recombination output is similarly shaped by thymic selection in related and unrelated pairs, with a minor effect exerted by inherited differences. Normalized repertoire overlap in related mother-child pairs was always slightly higher than in unrelated mother-child pairs, but the difference was never significant. No persistent microchimeric T cell clones were detected, at a sensitivity of approximately 110 clones per million clonotypes. The study used deep NGS to compare TCR beta repertoires of mothers and children, seeking features distinguishing related mother-child pairs from unrelated individuals. The mean age was around 42 +/- 4 years for the mothers and about 10 +/- 4 years for the children. After adapters were ligated using NEBNext reagents, the libraries underwent 100+100 nt paired-end sequencing on an Illumina HiSeq 2000. To prevent cross-contamination, the mother and child libraries were prepared one month apart and sequenced in separate runs. Each donor had between roughly 450,000 and 2,300,000 distinct TCR beta clonotypes identified. Naive TCR beta clonotypes were estimated from low-frequency clonotypes matched to each donor's FACS-determined naive share, without sorting.

The receptor comes from a girl aged 2 to 9 in good health. Sequencing was performed on blood.

The nucleotides read TGTGCCAGCAGCCCAGACCTAGCGGGCATTTCTTACGAGCAGTACTTC. It translates as CASSPDLAGISYEQYF. In this chain, TRBV7-9 is recombined with TRBJ2-5, and TRBD2 aligns with 8 junction nucleotides. The closer fit of TRBJ2-7 to the DNA end suggests the J call may be wrong. Measured from the cysteine to the phenylalanine, the CDR3 is 16 residues long. Solely the CDR3 DNA is kept, with 48 bases framed from the first base. Per the germline V gene (reference sequence), SEHNR is the CDR1 and FQNEAQ is the CDR2.